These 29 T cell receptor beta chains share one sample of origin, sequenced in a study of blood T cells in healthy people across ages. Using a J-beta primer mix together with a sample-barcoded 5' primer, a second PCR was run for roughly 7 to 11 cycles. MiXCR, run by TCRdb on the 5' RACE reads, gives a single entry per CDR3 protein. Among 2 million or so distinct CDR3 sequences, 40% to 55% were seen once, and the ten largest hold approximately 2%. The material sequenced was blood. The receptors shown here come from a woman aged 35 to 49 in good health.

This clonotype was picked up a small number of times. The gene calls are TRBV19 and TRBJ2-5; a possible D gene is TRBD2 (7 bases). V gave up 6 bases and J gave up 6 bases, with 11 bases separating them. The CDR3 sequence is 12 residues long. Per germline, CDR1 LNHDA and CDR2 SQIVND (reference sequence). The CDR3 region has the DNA TGTGCCAGTAGCGGGGGGCTCCAGACCCAGTACTTC. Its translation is CASSGGLQTQYF.

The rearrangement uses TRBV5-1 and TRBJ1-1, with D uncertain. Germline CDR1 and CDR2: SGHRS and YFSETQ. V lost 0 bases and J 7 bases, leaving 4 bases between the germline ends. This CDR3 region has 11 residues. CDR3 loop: CASSLGHEAFF. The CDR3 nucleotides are TGCGCCAGCAGCTTGGGCCATGAAGCTTTCTTT.

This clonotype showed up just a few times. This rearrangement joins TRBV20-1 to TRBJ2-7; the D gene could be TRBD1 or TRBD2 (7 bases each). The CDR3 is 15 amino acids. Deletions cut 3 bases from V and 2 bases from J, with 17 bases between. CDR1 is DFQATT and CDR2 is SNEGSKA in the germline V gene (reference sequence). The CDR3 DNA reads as TGCAGTGCTAGGGGAGCGGGACAGATGACCTACGAGCAGTACTTC. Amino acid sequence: CSARGAGQMTYEQYF.

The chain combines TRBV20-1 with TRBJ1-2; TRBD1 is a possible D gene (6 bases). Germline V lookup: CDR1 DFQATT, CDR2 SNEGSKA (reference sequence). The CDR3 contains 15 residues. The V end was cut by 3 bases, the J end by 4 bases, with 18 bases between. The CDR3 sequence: CSARGRTENIYGYTF. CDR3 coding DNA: TGCAGTGCTAGGGGACGGACAGAGAACATCTATGGCTACACCTTC.

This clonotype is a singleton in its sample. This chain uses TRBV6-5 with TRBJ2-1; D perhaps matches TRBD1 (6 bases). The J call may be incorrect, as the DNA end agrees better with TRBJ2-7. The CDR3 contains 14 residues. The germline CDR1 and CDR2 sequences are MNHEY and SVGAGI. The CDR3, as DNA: TGTGCCAGCAACGCAAACACAGGGAGCCACGAGCAGTACTTC. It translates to CASNANTGSHEQYF.

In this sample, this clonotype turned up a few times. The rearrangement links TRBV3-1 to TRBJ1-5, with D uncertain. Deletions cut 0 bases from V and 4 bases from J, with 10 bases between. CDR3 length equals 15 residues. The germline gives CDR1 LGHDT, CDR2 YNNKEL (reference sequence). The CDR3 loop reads CASSQDRSPNQPQHF. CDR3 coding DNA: TGTGCCAGCAGCCAAGACCGCAGTCCGAATCAGCCCCAGCATTTT.

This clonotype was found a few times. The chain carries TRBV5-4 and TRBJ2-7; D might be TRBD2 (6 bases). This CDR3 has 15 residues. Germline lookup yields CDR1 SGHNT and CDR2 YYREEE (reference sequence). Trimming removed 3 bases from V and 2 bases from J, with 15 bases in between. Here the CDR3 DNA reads TGTGCCAGCAGCTCCATCGGGGAGGTTCCCTACGAGCAGTACTTC. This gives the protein CASSSIGEVPYEQYF.

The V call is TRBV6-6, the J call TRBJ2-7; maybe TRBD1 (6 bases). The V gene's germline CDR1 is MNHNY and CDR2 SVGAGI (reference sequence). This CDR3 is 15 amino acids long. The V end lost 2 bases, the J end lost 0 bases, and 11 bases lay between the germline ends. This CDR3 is CASSYDQGSSYEQYF. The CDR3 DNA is TGTGCCAGCAGTTACGATCAGGGGAGCTCCTACGAGCAGTACTTC.

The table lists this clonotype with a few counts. CDR3 DNA: TGTGCCAGCAGCGCTCAGGGGGAGGATGGCTACACCTTC. As protein: CASSAQGEDGYTF. This chain joins TRBV3-1 and TRBJ1-2; 7 bases map to TRBD1. J gave up 6 bases and V 5 bases, and 6 bases lay outside the gene matches. The CDR3 extends over 13 amino acids. CDR1 LGHDT and CDR2 YNNKEL come from the germline V gene (reference sequence).

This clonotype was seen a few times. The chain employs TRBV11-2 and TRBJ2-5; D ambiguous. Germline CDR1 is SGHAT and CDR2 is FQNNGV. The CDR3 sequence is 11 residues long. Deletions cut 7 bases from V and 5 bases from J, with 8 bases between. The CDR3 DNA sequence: TGTGCCAGCAATTTGGTCGAGACCCAGTACTTC. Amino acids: CASNLVETQYF.

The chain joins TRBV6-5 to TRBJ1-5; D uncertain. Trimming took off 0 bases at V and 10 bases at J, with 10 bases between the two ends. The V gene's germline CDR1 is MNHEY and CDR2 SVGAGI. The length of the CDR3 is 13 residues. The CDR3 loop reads CASSYSLAEPQHF. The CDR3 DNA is TGTGCCAGCAGTTACTCCCTGGCAGAACCCCAGCATTTT.

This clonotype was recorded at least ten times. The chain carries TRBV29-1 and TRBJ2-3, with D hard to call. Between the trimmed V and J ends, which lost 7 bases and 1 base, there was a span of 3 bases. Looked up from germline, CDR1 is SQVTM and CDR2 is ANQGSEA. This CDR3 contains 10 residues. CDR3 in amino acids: CSGGTDTQYF. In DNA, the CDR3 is TGCAGCGGCGGCACAGATACGCAGTATTTT.

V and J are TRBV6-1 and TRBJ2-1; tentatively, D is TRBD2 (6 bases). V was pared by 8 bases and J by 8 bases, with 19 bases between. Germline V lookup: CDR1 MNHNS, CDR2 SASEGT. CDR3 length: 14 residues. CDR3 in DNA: TGTGCCAGCGTAGAGGCTAGCGCCCGTCATGAGCAGTTCTTC. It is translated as CASVEASARHEQFF.

CDR3 DNA: TGCGCCAGCAGCTTGACAGGGGGCTTGAGTGAAGCTTTCTTT. Residues: CASSLTGGLSEAFF. The chain has TRBV5-1 and TRBJ1-1; TRBD1 matches 9 bases. CDR1 is SGHRS, CDR2 YFSETQ, per germline. With V trimmed by 1 base and J by 7 bases, 5 bases remained unmatched. CDR3 length: 14 amino acids. The entire variable domain, with the rest obtained from reference TRBV5-1 and TRBJ1-1, is as follows: KAGVTQTPRYLIKTRGQQVTLSCSPISGHRSVSWYQQTPGQGLQFLFEYFSETQRNKGNFPGRFSGRQFSNSRSEMNVSTLELGDSALYLCASSLTGGLSEAFFGQGTRLTVV.

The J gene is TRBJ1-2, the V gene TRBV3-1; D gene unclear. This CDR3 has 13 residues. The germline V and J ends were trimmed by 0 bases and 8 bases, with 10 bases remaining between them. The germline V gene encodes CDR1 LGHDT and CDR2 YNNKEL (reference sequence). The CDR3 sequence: CASSQDRNSGYTF. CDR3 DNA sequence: TGTGCCAGCAGCCAAGATCGCAATTCCGGCTACACCTTC.

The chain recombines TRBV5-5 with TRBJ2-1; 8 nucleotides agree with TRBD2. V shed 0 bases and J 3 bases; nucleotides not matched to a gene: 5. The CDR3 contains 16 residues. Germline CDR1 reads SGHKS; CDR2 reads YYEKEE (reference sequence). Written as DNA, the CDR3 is TGTGCCAGCAGCTTGGTGGCTAGCGGGTACTACAATGAGCAGTTCTTC. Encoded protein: CASSLVASGYYNEQFF.

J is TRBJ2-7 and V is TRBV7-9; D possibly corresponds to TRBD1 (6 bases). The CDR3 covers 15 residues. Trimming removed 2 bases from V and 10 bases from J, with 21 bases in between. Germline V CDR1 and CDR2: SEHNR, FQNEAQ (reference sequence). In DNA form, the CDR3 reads TGTGCCAGCAGCTTACTAGCTTTGGCCAGGGGAACCCAGTACTTC. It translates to CASSLLALARGTQYF. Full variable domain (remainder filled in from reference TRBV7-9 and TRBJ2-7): DTGVSQNPRHKITKRGQNVTFRCDPISEHNRLYWYRQTLGQGPEFLTYFQNEAQLEKSRLLSDRFSAERPKGSFSTLEIQRTEQGDSAMYLCASSLLALARGTQYFGPGTRLTVT.

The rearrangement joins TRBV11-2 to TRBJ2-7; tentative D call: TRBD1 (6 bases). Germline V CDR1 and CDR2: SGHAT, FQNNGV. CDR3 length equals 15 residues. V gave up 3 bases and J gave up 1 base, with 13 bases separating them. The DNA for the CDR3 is TGTGCCAGCAGCTTCAGCCTAGGGGGTTCCTACGAGCAGTACTTC. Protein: CASSFSLGGSYEQYF.

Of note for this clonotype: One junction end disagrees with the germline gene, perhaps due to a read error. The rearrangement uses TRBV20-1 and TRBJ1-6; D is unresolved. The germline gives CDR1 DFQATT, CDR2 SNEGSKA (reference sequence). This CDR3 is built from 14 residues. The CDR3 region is CSTRPQIYNSPLHF. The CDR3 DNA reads TGCAGTACTAGGCCACAGATCTATAATTCACCCCTCCACTTT.

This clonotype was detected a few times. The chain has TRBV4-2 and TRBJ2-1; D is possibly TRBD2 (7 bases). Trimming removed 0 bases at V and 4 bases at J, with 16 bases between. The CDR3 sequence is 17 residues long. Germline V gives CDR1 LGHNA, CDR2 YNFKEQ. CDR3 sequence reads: CASSQDRGDYLYNEQFF. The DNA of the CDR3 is TGTGCCAGCAGCCAAGATAGGGGGGACTACCTATACAATGAGCAGTTCTTC.

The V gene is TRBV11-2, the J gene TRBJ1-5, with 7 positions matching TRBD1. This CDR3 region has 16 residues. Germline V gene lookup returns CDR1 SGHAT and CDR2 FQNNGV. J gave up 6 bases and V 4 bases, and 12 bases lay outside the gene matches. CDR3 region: CASSSSRGGLGQPQHF. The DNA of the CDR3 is TGTGCCAGCAGCTCCTCGAGAGGGGGCTTGGGTCAGCCCCAGCATTTT.

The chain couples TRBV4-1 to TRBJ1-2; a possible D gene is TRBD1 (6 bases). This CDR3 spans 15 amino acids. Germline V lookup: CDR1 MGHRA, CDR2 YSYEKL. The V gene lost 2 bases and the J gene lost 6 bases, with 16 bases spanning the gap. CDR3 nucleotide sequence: TGCGCCAGCAGCCAATTTCAGGGGTACTTCGATGGCTACACCTTC. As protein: CASSQFQGYFDGYTF.

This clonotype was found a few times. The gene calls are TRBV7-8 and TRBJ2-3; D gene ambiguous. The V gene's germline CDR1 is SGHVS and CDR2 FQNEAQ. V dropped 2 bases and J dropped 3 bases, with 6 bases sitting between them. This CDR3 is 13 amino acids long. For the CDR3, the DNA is TGTGCCAGCAGCTTATATGAAACAGATACGCAGTATTTT. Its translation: CASSLYETDTQYF.

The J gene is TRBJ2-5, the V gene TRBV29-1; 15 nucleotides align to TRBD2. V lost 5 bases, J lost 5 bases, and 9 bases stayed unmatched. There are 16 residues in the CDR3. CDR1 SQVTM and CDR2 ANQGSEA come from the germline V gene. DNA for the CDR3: TGCAGCGTTTCATACGGACTAGCGGGGGGGCGGGAGACCCAGTACTTC. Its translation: CSVSYGLAGGRETQYF.

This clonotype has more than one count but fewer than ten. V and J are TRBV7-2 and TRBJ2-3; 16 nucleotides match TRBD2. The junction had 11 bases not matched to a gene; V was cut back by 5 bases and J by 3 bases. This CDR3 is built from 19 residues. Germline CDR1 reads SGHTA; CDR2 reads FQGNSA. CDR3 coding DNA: TGTGCCAGCAGCCCACCGGCGGGACTAGCGGGGGGGCGGACAGATACGCAGTATTTT. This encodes CASSPPAGLAGGRTDTQYF.

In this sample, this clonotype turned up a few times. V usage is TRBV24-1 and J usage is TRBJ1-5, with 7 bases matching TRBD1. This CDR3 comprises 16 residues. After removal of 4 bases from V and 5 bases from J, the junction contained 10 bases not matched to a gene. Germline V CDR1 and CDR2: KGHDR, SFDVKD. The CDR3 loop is CATSDPGQTIDQPQHF. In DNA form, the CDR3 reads TGTGCCACCAGTGACCCGGGACAGACCATAGATCAGCCCCAGCATTTT.

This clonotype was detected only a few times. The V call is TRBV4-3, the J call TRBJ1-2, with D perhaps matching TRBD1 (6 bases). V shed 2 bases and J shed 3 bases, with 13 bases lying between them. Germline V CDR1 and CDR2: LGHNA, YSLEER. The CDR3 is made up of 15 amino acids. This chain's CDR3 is CASSQFRDTDYGYTF. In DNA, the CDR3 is TGCGCCAGCAGCCAATTCCGGGACACCGACTATGGCTACACCTTC.

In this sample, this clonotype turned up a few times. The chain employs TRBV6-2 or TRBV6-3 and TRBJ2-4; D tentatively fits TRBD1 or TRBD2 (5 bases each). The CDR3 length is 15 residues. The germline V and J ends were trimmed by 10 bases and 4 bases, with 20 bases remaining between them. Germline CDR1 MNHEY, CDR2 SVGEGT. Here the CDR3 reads CAIRRAAGSKNIQYF. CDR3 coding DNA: TGTGCCATCCGCCGGGCGGCAGGGAGTAAAAACATTCAGTACTTC.

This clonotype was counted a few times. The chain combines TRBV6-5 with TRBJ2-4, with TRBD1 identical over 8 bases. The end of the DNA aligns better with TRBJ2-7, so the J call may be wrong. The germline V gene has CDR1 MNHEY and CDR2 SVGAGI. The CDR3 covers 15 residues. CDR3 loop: CASRRDRGERGEQYF. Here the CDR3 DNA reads TGTGCCAGCAGACGCGACAGGGGAGAGAGGGGCGAGCAGTACTTC.